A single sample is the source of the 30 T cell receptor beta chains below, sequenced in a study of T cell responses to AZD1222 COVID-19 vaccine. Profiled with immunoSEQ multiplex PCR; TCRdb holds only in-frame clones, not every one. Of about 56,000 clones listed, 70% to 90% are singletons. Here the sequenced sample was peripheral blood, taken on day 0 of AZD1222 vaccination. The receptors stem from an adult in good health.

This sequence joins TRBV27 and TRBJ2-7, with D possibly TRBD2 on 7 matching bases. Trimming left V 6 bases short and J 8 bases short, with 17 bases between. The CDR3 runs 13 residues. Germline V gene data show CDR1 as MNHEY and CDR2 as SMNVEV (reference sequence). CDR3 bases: TGTGCCAGCAGCGCGGGGGCCCACGGGAAGCAGTACTTC. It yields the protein CASSAGAHGKQYF.

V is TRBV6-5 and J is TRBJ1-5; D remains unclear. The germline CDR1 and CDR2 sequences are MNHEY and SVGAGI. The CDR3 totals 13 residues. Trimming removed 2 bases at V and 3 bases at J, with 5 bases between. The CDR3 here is CASSYGPNQPQHF. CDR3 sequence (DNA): TGTGCCAGCAGTTACGGGCCCAATCAGCCCCAGCATTTT.

The CDR3 DNA is TGCGCCAGCAGCTTGGGGACAGGTAGAAACACTGAAGCTTTCTTT. Its translation: CASSLGTGRNTEAFF. V usage is TRBV5-1 and J usage is TRBJ1-1; the match to TRBD1 covers 7 bases. The CDR3 runs to 15 residues. Germline values: CDR1 SGHRS, CDR2 YFSETQ. Trimming removed 0 bases from V and 2 bases from J; junction bases left unmatched: 4.

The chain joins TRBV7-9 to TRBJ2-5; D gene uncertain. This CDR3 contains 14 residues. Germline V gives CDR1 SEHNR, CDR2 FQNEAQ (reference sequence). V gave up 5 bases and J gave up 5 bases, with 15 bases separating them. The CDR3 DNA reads TGTGCCAGCAGCGTAACGACCTCCGGGGAGACCCAGTACTTC. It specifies CASSVTTSGETQYF.

The CDR3 region is CASSPEGQGRYNEQFF. For the CDR3, the DNA is TGTGCCAGCTCACCGGAGGGACAGGGGCGCTACAATGAGCAGTTCTTC. The chain is built from TRBV18 and TRBJ2-1; 10 bases map to TRBD1. The CDR3 contains 16 residues. Trimming removed 3 bases from V and 3 bases from J; junction bases left unmatched: 5. Germline CDR1 KGHSH, CDR2 LQKENI.

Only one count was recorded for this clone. CDR3 DNA sequence: TGTGCCAGCAGTTACTTTCCCGGGGTTGTTGTTGAGCAGTTCTTC. The encoded protein is CASSYFPGVVVEQFF. The chain carries TRBV6-2 or TRBV6-3 and TRBJ2-1; possible D gene TRBD2, 5 bases. Germline loops: CDR1 MNHEY, CDR2 SVGEGT. V was cut by 1 base and J by 9 bases, with 16 bases left in between. CDR3 length: 15 amino acids.

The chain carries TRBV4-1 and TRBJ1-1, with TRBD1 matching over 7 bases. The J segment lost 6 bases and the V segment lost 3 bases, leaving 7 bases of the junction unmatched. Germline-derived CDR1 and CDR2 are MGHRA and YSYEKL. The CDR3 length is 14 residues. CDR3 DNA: TGCGCCAGCAGCCACAATACAGGGGAGGCTGAAGCTTTCTTT. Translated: CASSHNTGEAEAFF.

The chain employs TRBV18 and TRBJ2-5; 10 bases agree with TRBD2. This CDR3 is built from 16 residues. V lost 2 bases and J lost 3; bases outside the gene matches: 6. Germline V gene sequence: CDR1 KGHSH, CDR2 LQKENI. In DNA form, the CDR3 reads TGTGCCAGCTCACCAAGAAAGCTAGCGGGGGAAGAGACCCAGTACTTC. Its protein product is CASSPRKLAGEETQYF.

The CDR3 DNA reads TGTGCCAGCAGCCGCCGGGAAACCGGGGAGCTGTTTTTT. Protein product: CASSRRETGELFF. The chain employs TRBV6-5 and TRBJ2-2, with a tentative D call TRBD2 (5 bases). The V gene's germline CDR1 is MNHEY and CDR2 SVGAGI. V lost 6 bases and J 5 bases, leaving 10 bases between the germline ends. The CDR3 spans 13 residues.

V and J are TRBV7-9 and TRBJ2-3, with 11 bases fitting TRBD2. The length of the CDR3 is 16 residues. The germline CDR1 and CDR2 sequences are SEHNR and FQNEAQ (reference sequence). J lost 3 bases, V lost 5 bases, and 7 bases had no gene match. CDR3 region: CASSRTLAGGTDTQYF. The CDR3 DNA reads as TGTGCCAGCAGCCGAACGCTAGCGGGGGGAACAGATACGCAGTATTTT.

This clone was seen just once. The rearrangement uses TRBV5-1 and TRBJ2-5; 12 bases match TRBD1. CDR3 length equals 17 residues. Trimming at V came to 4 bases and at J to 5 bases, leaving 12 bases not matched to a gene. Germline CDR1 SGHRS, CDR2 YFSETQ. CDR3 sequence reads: CASSLVPGQGAGETQYF. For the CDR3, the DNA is TGCGCCAGCAGCCTAGTACCGGGACAGGGGGCCGGGGAGACCCAGTACTTC.

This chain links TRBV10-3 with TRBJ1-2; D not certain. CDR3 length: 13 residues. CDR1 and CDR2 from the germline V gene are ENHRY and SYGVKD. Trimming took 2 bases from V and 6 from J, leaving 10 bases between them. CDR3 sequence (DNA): TGTGCCATCAGTGAGATTCGTGTAGATGGCTACACCTTC. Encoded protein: CAISEIRVDGYTF.

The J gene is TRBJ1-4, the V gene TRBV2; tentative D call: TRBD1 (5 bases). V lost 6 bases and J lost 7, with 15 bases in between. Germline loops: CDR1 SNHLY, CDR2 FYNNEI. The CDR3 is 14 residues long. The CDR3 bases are TGTGCCAGCAGATCCGGGACGGGATTTGAAAAACTGTTTTTT. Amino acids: CASRSGTGFEKLFF.

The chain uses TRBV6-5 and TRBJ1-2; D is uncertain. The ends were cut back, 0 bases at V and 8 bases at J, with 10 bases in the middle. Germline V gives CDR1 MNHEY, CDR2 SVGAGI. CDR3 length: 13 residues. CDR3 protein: CASSYSIGGGYTF. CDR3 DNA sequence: TGTGCCAGCAGTTACTCGATTGGCGGGGGCTACACCTTC.

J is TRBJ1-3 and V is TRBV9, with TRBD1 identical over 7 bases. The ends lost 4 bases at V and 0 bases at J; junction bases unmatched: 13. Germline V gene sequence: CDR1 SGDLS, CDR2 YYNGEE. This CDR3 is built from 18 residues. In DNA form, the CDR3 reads TGTGCCAGCAGCTCAGGGGGGCAGAGTCATCCCTCTGGAAACACCATATATTTT. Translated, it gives CASSSGGQSHPSGNTIYF.

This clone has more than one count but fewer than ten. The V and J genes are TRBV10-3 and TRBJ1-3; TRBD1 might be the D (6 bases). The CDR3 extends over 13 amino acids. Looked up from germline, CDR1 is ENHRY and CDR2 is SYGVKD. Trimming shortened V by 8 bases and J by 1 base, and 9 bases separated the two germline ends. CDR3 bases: TGTGCCATCCGGGGGGCTTCTGGAAACACCATATATTTT. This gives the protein CAIRGASGNTIYF.

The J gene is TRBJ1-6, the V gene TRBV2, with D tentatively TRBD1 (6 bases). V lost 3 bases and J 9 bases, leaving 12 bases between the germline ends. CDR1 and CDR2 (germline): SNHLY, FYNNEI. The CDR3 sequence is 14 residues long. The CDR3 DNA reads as TGTGCCAGCAGTGATTCGGGGGGCTTTTCACCCCTCCACTTT. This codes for CASSDSGGFSPLHF.

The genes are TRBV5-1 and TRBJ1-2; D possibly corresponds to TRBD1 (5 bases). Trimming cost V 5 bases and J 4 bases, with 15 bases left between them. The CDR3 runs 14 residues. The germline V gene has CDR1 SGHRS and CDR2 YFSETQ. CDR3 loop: CASRAQGSSYGYTF. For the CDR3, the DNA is TGCGCCAGCAGGGCTCAGGGCAGCTCCTATGGCTACACCTTC.

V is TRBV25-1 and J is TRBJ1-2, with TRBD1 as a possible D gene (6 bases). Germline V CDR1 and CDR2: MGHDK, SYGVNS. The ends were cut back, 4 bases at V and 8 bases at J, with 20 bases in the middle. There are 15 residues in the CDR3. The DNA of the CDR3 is TGTGCCAGCAGTGGGGCCGGTCAGGGGCATGTAGGCTACACCTTC. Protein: CASSGAGQGHVGYTF.

CDR3 amino acids: CASSPGQLYEQYF. As DNA, the CDR3 is TGTGCCAGCAGCCCGGGACAGCTCTACGAGCAGTACTTC. This sequence joins TRBV5-6 and TRBJ2-7; 7 bases map to TRBD1. CDR3 size: 13 residues. Per the germline V gene, CDR1 is SGHDT and CDR2 is YYEEEE. V lost 4 bases, J lost 3 bases, and 4 bases stayed unmatched. The complete variable domain, with remaining parts taken from reference TRBV5-6 and TRBJ2-7, reads DAGVTQSPTHLIKTRGQQVTLRCSPKSGHDTVSWYQQALGQGPQFIFQYYEEEERQRGNFPDRFSGHQFPNYSSELNVNALLLGDSALYLCASSPGQLYEQYFGPGTRLTVT.

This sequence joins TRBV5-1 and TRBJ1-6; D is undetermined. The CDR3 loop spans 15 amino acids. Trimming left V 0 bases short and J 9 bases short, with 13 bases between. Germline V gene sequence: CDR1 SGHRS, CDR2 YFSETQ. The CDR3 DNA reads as TGCGCCAGCAGCTTGGGACCCGGGGAATTTTCACCCCTCCACTTT. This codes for CASSLGPGEFSPLHF.

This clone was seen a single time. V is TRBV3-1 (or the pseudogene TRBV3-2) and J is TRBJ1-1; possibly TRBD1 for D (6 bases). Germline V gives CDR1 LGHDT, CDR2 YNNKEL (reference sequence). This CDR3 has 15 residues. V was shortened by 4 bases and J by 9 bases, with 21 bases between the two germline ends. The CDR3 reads CASSPNGAGAAQAFF. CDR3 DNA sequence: TGTGCCAGCAGCCCTAATGGGGCAGGGGCGGCTCAAGCTTTCTTT.

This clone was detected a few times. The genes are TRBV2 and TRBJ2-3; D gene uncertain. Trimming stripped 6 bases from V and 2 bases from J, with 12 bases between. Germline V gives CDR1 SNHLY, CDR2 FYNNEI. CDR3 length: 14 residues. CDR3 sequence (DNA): TGTGCCAGCAGAGACCGGTCCTACACAGATACGCAGTATTTT. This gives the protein CASRDRSYTDTQYF.

The CDR3 DNA sequence: TGCAGCGTTGAGTCTATAGGTTTGGGGTGGGGCTACACCTTC. Protein: CSVESIGLGWGYTF. The chain combines TRBV29-1 with TRBJ1-2; D uncertain. V lost 3 bases and J 8 bases, leaving 19 bases between the germline ends. The germline V gene encodes CDR1 SQVTM and CDR2 ANQGSEA. The CDR3 extends over 14 amino acids.

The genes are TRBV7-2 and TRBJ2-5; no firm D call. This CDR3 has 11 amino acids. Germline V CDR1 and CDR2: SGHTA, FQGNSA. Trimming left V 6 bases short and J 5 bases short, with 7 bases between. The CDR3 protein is CASSQAETQYF. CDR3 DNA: TGTGCCAGCAGTCAGGCTGAGACCCAGTACTTC. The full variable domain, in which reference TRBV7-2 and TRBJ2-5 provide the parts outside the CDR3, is GAGVSQSPSNKVTEKGKDVELRCDPISGHTALYWYRQSLGQGLEFLIYFQGNSAPDKSGLPSDRFSAERTGGSVSTLTIQRTQQEDSAVYLCASSQAETQYFGPGTRLLVL.

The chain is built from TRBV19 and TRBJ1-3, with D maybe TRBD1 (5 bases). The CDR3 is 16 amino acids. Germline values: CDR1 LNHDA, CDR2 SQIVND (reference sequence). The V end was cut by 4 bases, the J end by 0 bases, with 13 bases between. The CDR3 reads CASSTRDLSSGNTIYF. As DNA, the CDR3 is TGTGCCAGTAGTACCCGGGACTTGAGCTCTGGAAACACCATATATTTT.

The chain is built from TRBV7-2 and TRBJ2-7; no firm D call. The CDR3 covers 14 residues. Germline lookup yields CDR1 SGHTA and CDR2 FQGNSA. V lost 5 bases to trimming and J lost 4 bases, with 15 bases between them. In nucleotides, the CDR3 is TGTGCCAGCAGCGCGAATCTAGGGCCATACGAGCAGTACTTC. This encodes CASSANLGPYEQYF.

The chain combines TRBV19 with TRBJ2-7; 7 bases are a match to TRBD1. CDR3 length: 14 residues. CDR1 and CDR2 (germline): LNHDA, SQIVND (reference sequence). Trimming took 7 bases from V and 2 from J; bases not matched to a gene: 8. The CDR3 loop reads CASTLRDRPYEQYF. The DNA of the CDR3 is TGTGCCAGTACCCTTAGGGACAGACCCTACGAGCAGTACTTC.

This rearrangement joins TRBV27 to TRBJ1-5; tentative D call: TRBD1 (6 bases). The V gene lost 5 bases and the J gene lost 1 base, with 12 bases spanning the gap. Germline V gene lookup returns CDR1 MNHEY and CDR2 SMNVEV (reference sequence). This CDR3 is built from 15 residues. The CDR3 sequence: CASSQGGGSNQPQHF. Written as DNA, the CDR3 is TGTGCCAGCAGTCAGGGAGGGGGGAGCAATCAGCCCCAGCATTTT.

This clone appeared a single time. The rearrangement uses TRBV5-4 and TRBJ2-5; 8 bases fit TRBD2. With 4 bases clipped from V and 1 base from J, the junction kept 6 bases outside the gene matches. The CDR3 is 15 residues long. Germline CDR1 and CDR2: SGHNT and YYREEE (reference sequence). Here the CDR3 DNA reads TGTGCCAGCAGCGTAGCCGGGACTAGCCAAGAGACCCAGTACTTC. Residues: CASSVAGTSQETQYF.